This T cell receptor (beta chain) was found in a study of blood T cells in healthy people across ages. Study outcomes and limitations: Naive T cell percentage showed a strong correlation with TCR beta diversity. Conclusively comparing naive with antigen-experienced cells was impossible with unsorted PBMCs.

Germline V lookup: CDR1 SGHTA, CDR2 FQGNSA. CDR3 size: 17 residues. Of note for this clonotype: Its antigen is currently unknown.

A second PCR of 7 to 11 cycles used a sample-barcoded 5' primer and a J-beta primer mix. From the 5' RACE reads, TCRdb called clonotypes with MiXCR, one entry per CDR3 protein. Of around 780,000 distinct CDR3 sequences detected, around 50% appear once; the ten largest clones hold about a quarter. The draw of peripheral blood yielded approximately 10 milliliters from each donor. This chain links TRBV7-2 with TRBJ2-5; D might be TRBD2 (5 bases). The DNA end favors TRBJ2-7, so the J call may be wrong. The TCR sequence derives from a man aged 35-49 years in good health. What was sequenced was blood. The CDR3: CASSSQDRAGKGHEQYF. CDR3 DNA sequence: TGTGCCAGCAGCTCCCAGGACCGGGCGGGTAAAGGCCACGAGCAGTACTTC.